These 28 T cell receptor beta chains originate from one sample sequenced in a study of cytomegalovirus exposure and HLA in healthy donors. This PCR relied on a set of 60 Vbeta primers and 13 Jbeta primers. Produced via immunoSEQ multiplex PCR; TCRdb's table is partial and in-frame only. The sample lists about 280,000 clones, approximately 90% seen once, with approximately 2.2% in the top ten. The sample taken for sequencing was PBMCs. The source is a woman aged 18-29 years in good health and CMV-seronegative.

CDR3 in amino acids: CASSLSLQGLNEKLFF. The CDR3 DNA sequence: TGCGCCAGCAGCTTGTCCCTACAGGGGCTCAATGAAAAACTGTTTTTT. This chain uses TRBV5-1 with TRBJ1-4; 7 bases match TRBD1. The V gene end was trimmed by 1 base and the J gene end by 5 bases; junction bases not matched to a gene: 8. This CDR3 contains 16 residues. Germline V gene lookup returns CDR1 SGHRS and CDR2 YFSETQ.

The chain joins TRBV6-1 to TRBJ2-7; a weak D match, TRBD1 (6 bases). Germline V lookup: CDR1 MNHNS, CDR2 SASEGT. CDR3 length: 14 amino acids. V lost 8 bases, J lost 2 bases, and 16 bases lay in between. Here the CDR3 DNA reads TGTGCCAGCCAAGGGTACAGGGTAACCTACGAGCAGTACTTC. Encoded protein: CASQGYRVTYEQYF.

The J gene is TRBJ2-3, the V gene TRBV5-1; no clear D. V was pared by 0 bases and J by 3 bases, with 5 bases between. There are 13 residues in the CDR3. CDR1 is SGHRS and CDR2 is YFSETQ in the germline V gene. CDR3: CASSLDRTDTQYF. In DNA, the CDR3 is TGCGCCAGCAGCTTGGACAGAACAGATACGCAGTATTTT.

V usage is TRBV4-1 and J usage is TRBJ2-1, with TRBD2 identical over 7 bases. CDR3 size: 15 residues. V trimming: 0 bases; J trimming: 8 bases; junction bases outside the gene matches: 7. The germline CDR1 and CDR2 sequences are MGHRA and YSYEKL. This chain's CDR3 is CASSQEAREGHEQFF. The CDR3 coding sequence is TGCGCCAGCAGCCAAGAGGCCAGGGAGGGTCATGAGCAGTTCTTC.

V gene TRBV11-3 combines with J gene TRBJ2-7, with a weak D call TRBD1 (5 bases). Germline-derived CDR1 and CDR2 are SGHNT and YENEEA. CDR3 length: 13 amino acids. Trimming stripped 5 bases from V and 6 bases from J, with 14 bases between. In DNA, the CDR3 is TGTGCCAGCAGCCTCTTGTTCAGGGCCGAGCAGTACTTC. The encoded protein is CASSLLFRAEQYF.

J is TRBJ2-2 and V is TRBV2; 8 bases align to TRBD1. Germline CDR1 and CDR2: SNHLY and FYNNEI. V shed 9 bases, J shed 0 bases, and the junction held 6 bases outside the gene matches. This CDR3 comprises 15 residues. This CDR3 is CASQADRANTGELFF. CDR3 sequence (DNA): TGTGCCAGTCAAGCGGACAGGGCGAACACCGGGGAGCTGTTTTTT.

The rearrangement uses TRBV7-6 and TRBJ2-3; TRBD2 agrees at 11 bases. The CDR3 is 16 amino acids. CDR1 is SGHVS and CDR2 is FNYEAQ in the germline V gene. Unmatched junction bases numbered 2, after V lost 3 bases and J lost 0 bases. In nucleotides, the CDR3 is TGTGCCAGCAGCTTTAGCGGGGGGGCTAGCACAGATACGCAGTATTTT. Encoded protein: CASSFSGGASTDTQYF.

The chain joins TRBV29-1 to TRBJ2-5; TRBD1 matches 7 bases. The DNA matches TRBJ2-7 better at its end, which makes the J call doubtful. Germline V CDR1 and CDR2: SQVTM, ANQGSEA. The CDR3 has 14 residues. This CDR3 is CSVDIGTDLREQYF. For the CDR3, the DNA is TGCAGCGTTGATATCGGGACAGACCTCCGCGAGCAGTACTTC.

The chain couples TRBV5-6 to TRBJ2-7; TRBD2 matches at 9 bases. V gave up 2 bases and J gave up 2 bases; unmatched junction bases: 8. From germline, CDR1 is SGHDT and CDR2 YYEEEE. The CDR3 is 16 residues long. The CDR3 DNA reads TGTGCCAGCAGCTTCCAGCGGGGGGCCTTTACCTACGAGCAGTACTTC. Its protein is CASSFQRGAFTYEQYF.

The chain couples TRBV7-3 to TRBJ1-1; D gene uncertain. The CDR3 spans 13 residues. V lost 4 bases to trimming and J lost 3 bases, with 9 bases between them. Germline CDR1 SGHTA, CDR2 FQGTGA. The CDR3 DNA is TGTGCCAGCAGCTCGTCTCGGTACACTGAAGCTTTCTTT. Translating gives CASSSSRYTEAFF.

The chain recombines TRBV6-1 with TRBJ1-6; possible D gene TRBD1, 5 bases. The CDR3 is 19 residues long. V was cut by 1 base and J by 4 bases, with 20 bases left in between. CDR1 and CDR2 from the germline V gene are MNHNS and SASEGT. CDR3 amino acids: CASSEDGREQGKYNSPLHF. CDR3 in DNA: TGTGCCAGCAGTGAAGACGGACGAGAGCAGGGCAAGTATAATTCACCCCTCCACTTT.

The gene calls are TRBV6-5 and TRBJ1-1; 7 bases match TRBD1. Losses at the gene ends were 6 bases for V and 4 bases for J; bases not matched to a gene: 8. This CDR3 has 14 amino acids. Germline V gene lookup returns CDR1 MNHEY and CDR2 SVGAGI. The CDR3 spells CASRLGQVGTEAFF. The DNA of the CDR3 is TGTGCCAGCAGACTCGGACAGGTCGGCACTGAAGCTTTCTTT.

This clone was recorded only once. The genes are TRBV7-9 and TRBJ1-2; 7 nucleotides line up with TRBD1. Germline values: CDR1 SEHNR, CDR2 FQNEAQ (reference sequence). This CDR3 is built from 16 residues. The J segment lost 3 bases and the V segment lost 7 bases, leaving 14 bases of the junction unmatched. In DNA, the CDR3 is TGTGCCAGCACCCCTGCCCCGGGACAGCTCTACTATGGCTACACCTTC. It codes for CASTPAPGQLYYGYTF.

The genes are TRBV29-1 and TRBJ2-7; 9 bases fit TRBD1. The germline V gene encodes CDR1 SQVTM and CDR2 ANQGSEA. The V gene end was trimmed by 7 bases and the J gene end by 5 bases; junction bases not matched to a gene: 6. The CDR3 sequence is 12 residues long. CDR3 region: CSAGDRAHEQYF. In DNA, the CDR3 is TGCAGCGCCGGGGACAGGGCCCACGAGCAGTACTTC.

This clone was counted once. The chain carries TRBV13 and TRBJ2-7; 10 bases are a match to TRBD2. CDR3 length: 16 amino acids. V gave up 5 bases and J gave up 2 bases; unmatched junction bases: 9. Germline loops: CDR1 PRHDT, CDR2 FYEKMQ (reference sequence). The CDR3 region is CASSATLAGAAYEQYF. The CDR3 DNA reads TGTGCCAGCAGCGCCACTCTAGCGGGAGCCGCCTACGAGCAGTACTTC.

The rearrangement links TRBV30 to TRBJ1-2, with 8 bases lining up with TRBD1. CDR1 and CDR2 from the germline V gene are GTSNPN and SVGIG (reference sequence). The CDR3 sequence is 14 residues long. V shed 5 bases, J shed 1 base, and the junction held 6 bases outside the gene matches. CDR3 in amino acids: CAWVRTGNNYGYTF. The CDR3 nucleotides read TGTGCCTGGGTCAGGACAGGGAATAACTATGGCTACACCTTC.

This sequence joins TRBV7-3 and TRBJ2-1, with TRBD2 matching over 9 bases. The germline gives CDR1 SGHTA, CDR2 FQGTGA. CDR3 length: 15 residues. Unmatched junction bases numbered 10, after V lost 5 bases and J lost 8 bases. The CDR3 coding sequence is TGTGCCAGCAGCAGACTAGCGGATTTAGGGTATGAGCAGTTCTTC. Protein product: CASSRLADLGYEQFF.

This clone came up a few times. The chain couples TRBV5-4 to TRBJ2-5, with 14 positions matching TRBD2. Germline V gives CDR1 SGHNT, CDR2 YYREEE (reference sequence). The CDR3 runs to 17 residues. V lost 0 bases and J lost 1; bases outside the gene matches: 2. Here the CDR3 DNA reads TGTGCCAGCAGCTTGGGACTAGCGGGGGGGTTCCAAGAGACCCAGTACTTC. This encodes CASSLGLAGGFQETQYF.

This chain connects TRBV29-1 to TRBJ2-3; 9 nucleotides line up with TRBD1. The germline V gene has CDR1 SQVTM and CDR2 ANQGSEA. This CDR3 is built from 13 residues. Trimming cost V 8 bases and J 2 bases; bases outside gene matches: 5. The CDR3 loop is CSSGTGPTDTQYF. The DNA for the CDR3 is TGCAGCTCCGGGACAGGGCCCACAGATACGCAGTATTTT.

The chain joins TRBV28 to TRBJ1-4, with D unresolved. This CDR3 is built from 14 residues. The ends were cut back, 3 bases at V and 4 bases at J, with 9 bases in the middle. Per the germline V gene, CDR1 is MDHEN and CDR2 is SYDVKM. The CDR3 nucleotides read TGTGCCAGCAGTTTGCACGGTAGTAATGAAAAACTGTTTTTT. This gives the protein CASSLHGSNEKLFF.

This clone came up once. V is TRBV6-5 and J is TRBJ2-5; TRBD1 agrees at 7 bases. The CDR3 extends over 15 amino acids. The J segment lost 0 bases and the V segment lost 5 bases, leaving 6 bases of the junction unmatched. CDR1 is MNHEY, CDR2 SVGAGI, per germline. In DNA, the CDR3 is TGTGCCAGCAGTACCGGGACAGTGTACCAAGAGACCCAGTACTTC. This encodes CASSTGTVYQETQYF.

The CDR3 reads CASRASEASFYEQYF. The CDR3 bases are TGTGCCAGCAGGGCTTCAGAGGCCTCATTCTACGAGCAGTACTTC. The J gene is TRBJ2-7, the V gene TRBV6-1; D not resolved. The CDR3 totals 15 residues. Trimming removed 6 bases at V and 3 bases at J, with 18 bases between. CDR1 is MNHNS, CDR2 SASEGT, per germline.

V usage is TRBV19 and J usage is TRBJ1-1; 7 positions agree with TRBD1. The CDR3 extends over 15 amino acids. The V segment lost 2 bases and the J segment 0 bases; nucleotides outside the gene matches: 3. Germline-derived CDR1 and CDR2 are LNHDA and SQIVND (reference sequence). The CDR3: CASSITGQMNTEAFF. The CDR3 nucleotides are TGTGCCAGTAGTATAACGGGACAGATGAACACTGAAGCTTTCTTT. Together with reference TRBV19 and TRBJ1-1, the CDR3 gives the full variable domain: DGGITQSPKYLFRKEGQNVTLSCEQNLNHDAMYWYRQDPGQGLRLIYYSQIVNDFQKGDIAEGYSVSREKKESFPLTVTSAQKNPTAFYLCASSITGQMNTEAFFGQGTRLTVV.

This clone has just a few counts. Other nucleotide sequences in the sample specify the same CDR3. This sequence joins TRBV6-5 and TRBJ1-5, with D possibly TRBD1 on 5 matching bases. Germline CDR1 is MNHEY and CDR2 is SVGAGI. The CDR3 runs 14 residues. V lost 0 bases and J lost 6, with 9 bases in between. In DNA, the CDR3 is TGTGCCAGCAGTTACTCCGTGGGGGGTCAGCCCCAGCATTTT. Residues: CASSYSVGGQPQHF.

The gene calls are TRBV5-1 and TRBJ2-1, with 7 bases that match TRBD2. Germline CDR1 SGHRS, CDR2 YFSETQ. The CDR3 extends over 16 amino acids. V was clipped by 6 bases and J by 3 bases; unmatched bases: 12. CDR3 bases: TGCGCCAGCACCGGGGGGAGGACTAGTGACTACAATGAGCAGTTCTTC. Translated, it gives CASTGGRTSDYNEQFF.

V usage is TRBV9 and J usage is TRBJ2-3, with TRBD1 identical over 10 bases. Unmatched junction bases numbered 5, after V lost 2 bases and J lost 5 bases. Germline CDR1 reads SGDLS; CDR2 reads YYNGEE. This CDR3 spans 15 amino acids. CDR3: CASSVLGQGGDTQYF. The CDR3 DNA reads TGTGCCAGCAGCGTGCTCGGACAGGGGGGAGATACGCAGTATTTT.

The chain uses TRBV5-1 and TRBJ1-3, with TRBD1 as a possible D gene (5 bases). V lost 0 bases and J lost 3, with 10 bases in between. CDR1 and CDR2 from the germline V gene are SGHRS and YFSETQ. CDR3 length: 15 amino acids. CDR3 in amino acids: CASSLAGWSGNTIYF. CDR3 nucleotides: TGCGCCAGCAGCTTGGCAGGGTGGAGTGGAAACACCATATATTTT.

The CDR3 sequence is CAWQQNRGVGDTQYF. The CDR3 bases are TGTGCCTGGCAACAAAATCGGGGGGTGGGGGATACGCAGTATTTT. The chain employs TRBV30 and TRBJ2-3; TRBD2 matches at 7 bases. This CDR3 is 15 amino acids long. Germline assignment: CDR1 GTSNPN and CDR2 SVGIG (reference sequence). The V gene end was trimmed by 5 bases and the J gene end by 6 bases; junction bases not matched to a gene: 14.